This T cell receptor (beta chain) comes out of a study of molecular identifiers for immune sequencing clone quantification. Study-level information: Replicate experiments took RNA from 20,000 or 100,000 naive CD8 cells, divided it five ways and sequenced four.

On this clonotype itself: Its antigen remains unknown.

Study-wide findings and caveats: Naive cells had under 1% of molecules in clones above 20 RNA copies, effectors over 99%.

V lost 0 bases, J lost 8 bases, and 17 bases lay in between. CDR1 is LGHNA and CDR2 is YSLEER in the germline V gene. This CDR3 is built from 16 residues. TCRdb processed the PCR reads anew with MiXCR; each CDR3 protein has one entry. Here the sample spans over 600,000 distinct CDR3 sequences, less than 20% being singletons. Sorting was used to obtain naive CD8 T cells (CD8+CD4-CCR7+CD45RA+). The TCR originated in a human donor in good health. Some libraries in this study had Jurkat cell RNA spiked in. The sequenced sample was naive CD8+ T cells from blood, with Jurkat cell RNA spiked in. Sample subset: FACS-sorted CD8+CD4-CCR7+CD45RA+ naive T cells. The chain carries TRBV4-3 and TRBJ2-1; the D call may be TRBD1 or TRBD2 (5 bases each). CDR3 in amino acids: CASSQDRVGAWDEQFF. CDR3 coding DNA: TGCGCCAGCAGCCAAGATAGGGTCGGGGCGTGGGATGAGCAGTTCTTC.